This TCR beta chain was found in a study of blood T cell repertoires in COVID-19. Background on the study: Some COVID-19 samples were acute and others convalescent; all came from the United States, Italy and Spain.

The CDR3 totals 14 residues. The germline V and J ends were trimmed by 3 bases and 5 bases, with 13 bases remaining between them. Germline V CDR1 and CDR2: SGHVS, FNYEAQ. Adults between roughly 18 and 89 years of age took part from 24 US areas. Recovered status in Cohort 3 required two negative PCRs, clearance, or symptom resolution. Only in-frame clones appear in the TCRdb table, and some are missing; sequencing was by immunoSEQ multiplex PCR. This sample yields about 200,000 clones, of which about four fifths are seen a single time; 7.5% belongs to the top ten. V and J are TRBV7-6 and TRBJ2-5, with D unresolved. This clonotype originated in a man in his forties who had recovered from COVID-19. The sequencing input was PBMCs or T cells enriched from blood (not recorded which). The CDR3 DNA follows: TGTGCCAGCAGCTTTGGTGGGCGATTGGAGACCCAGTACTTC. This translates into CASSFGGRLETQYF.